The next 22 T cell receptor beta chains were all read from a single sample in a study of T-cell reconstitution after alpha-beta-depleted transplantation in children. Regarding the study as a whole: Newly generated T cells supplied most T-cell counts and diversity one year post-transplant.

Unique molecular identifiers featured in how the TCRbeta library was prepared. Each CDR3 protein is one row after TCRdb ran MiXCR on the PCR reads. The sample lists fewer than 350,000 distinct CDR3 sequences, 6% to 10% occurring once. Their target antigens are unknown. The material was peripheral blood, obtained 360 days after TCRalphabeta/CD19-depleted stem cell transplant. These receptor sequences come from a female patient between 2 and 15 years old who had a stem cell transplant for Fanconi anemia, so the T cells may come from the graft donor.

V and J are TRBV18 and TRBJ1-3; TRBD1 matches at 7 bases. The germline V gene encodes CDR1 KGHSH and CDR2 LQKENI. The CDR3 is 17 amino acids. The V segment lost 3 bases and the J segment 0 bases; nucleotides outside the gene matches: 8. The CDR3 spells CASSPVMDRSSGNTIYF. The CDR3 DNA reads TGTGCCAGCTCACCGGTAATGGACAGGAGCTCTGGAAACACCATATATTTT.

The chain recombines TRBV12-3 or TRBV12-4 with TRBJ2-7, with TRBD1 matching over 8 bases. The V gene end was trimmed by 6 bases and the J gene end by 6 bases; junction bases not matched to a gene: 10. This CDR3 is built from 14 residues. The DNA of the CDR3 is TGTGCCAGCAGCCGAACCGGACAGGGCGGCGAGCAGTACGTC. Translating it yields CASSRTGQGGEQYV.

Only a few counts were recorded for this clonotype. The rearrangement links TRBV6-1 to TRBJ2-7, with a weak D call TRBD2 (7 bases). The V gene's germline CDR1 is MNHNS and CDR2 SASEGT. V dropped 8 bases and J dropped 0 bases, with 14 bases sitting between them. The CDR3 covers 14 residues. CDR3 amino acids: CASGGAAPSYEQYF. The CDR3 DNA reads TGTGCCAGCGGGGGGGCTGCACCCTCCTACGAGCAGTACTTC.

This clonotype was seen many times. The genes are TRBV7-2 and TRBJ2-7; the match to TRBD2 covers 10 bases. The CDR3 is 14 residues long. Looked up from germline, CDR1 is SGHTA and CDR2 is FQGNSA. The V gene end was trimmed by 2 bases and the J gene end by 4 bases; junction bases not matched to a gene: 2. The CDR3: CASSLLAGVYEQYF. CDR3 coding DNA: TGTGCCAGCAGCTTACTAGCGGGAGTTTACGAGCAGTACTTC.

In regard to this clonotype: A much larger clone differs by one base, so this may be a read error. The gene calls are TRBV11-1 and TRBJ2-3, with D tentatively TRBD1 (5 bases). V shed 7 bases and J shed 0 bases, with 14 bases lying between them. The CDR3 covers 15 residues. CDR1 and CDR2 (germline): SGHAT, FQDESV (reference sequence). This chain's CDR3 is CASTREATSTDTQYF. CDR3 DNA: TGTGCCAGCACCAGGGAAGCCACTAGCACAGATACGCAGTATTTT.

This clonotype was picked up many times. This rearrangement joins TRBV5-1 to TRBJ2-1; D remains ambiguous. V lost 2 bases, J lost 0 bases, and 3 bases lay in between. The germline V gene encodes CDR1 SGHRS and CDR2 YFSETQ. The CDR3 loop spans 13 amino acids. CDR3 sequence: CASSLSSYNEQFF. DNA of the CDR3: TGCGCCAGCAGCTTAAGCTCCTACAATGAGCAGTTCTTC.

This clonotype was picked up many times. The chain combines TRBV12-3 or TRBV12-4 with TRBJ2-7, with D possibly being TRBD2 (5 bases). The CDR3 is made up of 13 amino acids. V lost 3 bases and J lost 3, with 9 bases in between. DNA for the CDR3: TGTGCCAGCAGTTTTTTCCGGGACTACGAGCAGTACTTC. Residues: CASSFFRDYEQYF.

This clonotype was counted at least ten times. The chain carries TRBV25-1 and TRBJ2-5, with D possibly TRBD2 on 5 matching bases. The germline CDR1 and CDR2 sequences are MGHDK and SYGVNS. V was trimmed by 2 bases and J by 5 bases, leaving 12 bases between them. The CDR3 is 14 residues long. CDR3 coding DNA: TGTGCCAGCAGTGAAATTAGCGTCGGGGAGACCCAGTACTTC. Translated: CASSEISVGETQYF.

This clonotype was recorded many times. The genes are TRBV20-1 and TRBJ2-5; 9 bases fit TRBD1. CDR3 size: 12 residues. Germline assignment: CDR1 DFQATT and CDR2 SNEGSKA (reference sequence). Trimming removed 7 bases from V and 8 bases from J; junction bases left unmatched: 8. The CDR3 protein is CSGQGDTGTQYF. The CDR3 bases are TGCAGTGGACAGGGGGATACCGGCACCCAGTACTTC.

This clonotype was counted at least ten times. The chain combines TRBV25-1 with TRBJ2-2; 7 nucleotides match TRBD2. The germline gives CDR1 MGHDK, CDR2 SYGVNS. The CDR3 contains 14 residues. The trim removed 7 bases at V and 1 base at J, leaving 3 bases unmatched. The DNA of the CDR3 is TGTGCCAGCAAGGAGCGGGAGAACACCGGGGAGCTGTTTTTT. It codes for CASKERENTGELFF.

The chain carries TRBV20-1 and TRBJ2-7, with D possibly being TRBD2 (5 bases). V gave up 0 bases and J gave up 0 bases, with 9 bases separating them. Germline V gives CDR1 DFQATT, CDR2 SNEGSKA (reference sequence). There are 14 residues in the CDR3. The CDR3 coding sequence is TGCAGTGCTAGAGATCGTGGGAGCTCCTACGAGCAGTACGTC. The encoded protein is CSARDRGSSYEQYV.

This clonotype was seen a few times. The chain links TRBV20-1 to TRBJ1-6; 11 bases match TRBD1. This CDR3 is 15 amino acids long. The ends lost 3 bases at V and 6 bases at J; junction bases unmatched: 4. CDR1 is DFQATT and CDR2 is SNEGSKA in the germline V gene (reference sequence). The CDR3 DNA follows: TGCAGTGCTAGGGGACAGGGGGGAGGTAATTCACCCCTCCACTTT. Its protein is CSARGQGGGNSPLHF.

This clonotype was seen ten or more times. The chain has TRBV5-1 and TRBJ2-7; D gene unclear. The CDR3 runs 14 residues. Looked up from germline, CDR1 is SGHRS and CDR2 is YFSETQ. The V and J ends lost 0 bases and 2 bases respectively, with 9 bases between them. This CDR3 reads CASSLVMGAYEQYF. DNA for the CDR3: TGCGCCAGCAGCTTGGTCATGGGCGCCTACGAGCAGTACTTC.

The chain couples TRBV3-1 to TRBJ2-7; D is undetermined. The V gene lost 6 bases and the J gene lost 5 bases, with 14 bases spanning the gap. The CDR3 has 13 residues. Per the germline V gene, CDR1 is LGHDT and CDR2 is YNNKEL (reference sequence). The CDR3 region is CASSLGVYDEQYF. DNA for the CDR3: TGTGCCAGCAGTCTCGGCGTGTATGACGAGCAGTACTTC.

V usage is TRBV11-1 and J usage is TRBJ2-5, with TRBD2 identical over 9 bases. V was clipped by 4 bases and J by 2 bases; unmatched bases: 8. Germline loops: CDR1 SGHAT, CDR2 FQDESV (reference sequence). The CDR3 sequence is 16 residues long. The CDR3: CASSWGIAGEQETQYF. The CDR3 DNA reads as TGTGCCAGCAGCTGGGGGATAGCGGGGGAGCAAGAGACCCAGTACTTC.

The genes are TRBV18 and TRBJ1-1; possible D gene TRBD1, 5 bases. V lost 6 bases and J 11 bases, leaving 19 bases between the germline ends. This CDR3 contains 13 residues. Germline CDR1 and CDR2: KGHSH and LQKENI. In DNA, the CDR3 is TGTGCCAGCTCCATTCGGGGAGGGGCGATGGCTTTCTTT. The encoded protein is CASSIRGGAMAFF.

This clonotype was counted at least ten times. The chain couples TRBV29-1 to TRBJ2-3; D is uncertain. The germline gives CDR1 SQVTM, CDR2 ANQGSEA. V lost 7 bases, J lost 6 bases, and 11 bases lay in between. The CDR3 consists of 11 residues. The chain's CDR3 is CSASDRDTQYF. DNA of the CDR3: TGCAGCGCCTCGGATCGGGATACGCAGTATTTT.

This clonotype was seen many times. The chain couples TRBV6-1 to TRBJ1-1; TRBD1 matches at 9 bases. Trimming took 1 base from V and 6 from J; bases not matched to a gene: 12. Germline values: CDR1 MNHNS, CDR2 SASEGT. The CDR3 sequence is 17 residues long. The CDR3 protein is CASSEGPYDRGEAEAFF. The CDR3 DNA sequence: TGTGCCAGCAGTGAAGGTCCCTACGACAGGGGGGAGGCTGAAGCTTTCTTT.

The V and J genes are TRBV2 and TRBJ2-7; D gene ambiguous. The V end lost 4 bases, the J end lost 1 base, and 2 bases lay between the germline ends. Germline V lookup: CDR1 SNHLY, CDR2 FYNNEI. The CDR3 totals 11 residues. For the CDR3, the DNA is TGTGCCAGCAGTGGGTCCTACGAGCAGTACGTC. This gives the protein CASSGSYEQYV.

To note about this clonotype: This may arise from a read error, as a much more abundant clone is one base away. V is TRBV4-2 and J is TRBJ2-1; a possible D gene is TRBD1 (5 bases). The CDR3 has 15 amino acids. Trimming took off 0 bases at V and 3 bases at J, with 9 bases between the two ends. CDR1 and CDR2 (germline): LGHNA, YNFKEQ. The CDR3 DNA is TGTGCCAGCAGCCAAGATGCAGGGTACTACAATGAGCAGTTCTTC. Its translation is CASSQDAGYYNEQFF.

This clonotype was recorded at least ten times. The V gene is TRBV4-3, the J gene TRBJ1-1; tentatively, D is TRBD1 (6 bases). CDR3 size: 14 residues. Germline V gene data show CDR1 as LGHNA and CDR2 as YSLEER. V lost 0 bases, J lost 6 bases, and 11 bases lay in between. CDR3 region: CASSQERGGPEAFF. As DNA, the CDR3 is TGCGCCAGCAGCCAAGAACGGGGGGGCCCTGAAGCTTTCTTT.

The CDR3: CASTRESTGELFF. As DNA, the CDR3 is TGTGCCAGCACGCGGGAGAGCACCGGGGAGCTGTTTTTT. The chain carries TRBV2 and TRBJ2-2; 7 bases are shared with TRBD2. The CDR3 runs to 13 residues. V shed 7 bases, J shed 4 bases, and the junction held 3 bases outside the gene matches. Germline CDR1 and CDR2: SNHLY and FYNNEI.